Given below is one TCR beta chain in context. Its antigen is undetermined. The sample is drawn from a study of shared clonotypes between healthy human individuals. Points from the study as a whole: Clonotypes shared by all four donors outscored non-shared clonotypes in generation probability. Only a few donors were included, so the genetic and exposure-history diversity represented was limited.

CD45RO-negative CD8 cells positively selected for CCR7 made up the naive population, which excluded terminally differentiated effector memory CD45RA+ cells. Data came from immunoSEQ multiplex PCR; TCRdb stores just in-frame clones and leaves some out. The top ten clones hold under 0.3% of a sample with about 800,000 clones, about 96% of them seen once. Deletions cut 4 bases from V and 4 bases from J, with 11 bases between. This CDR3 has 14 amino acids. Germline CDR1 and CDR2: MNHEY and SVGAGI. The source material was naive CD8+ T cells sorted from blood. V and J are TRBV6-5 and TRBJ2-1; unclear D gene. The source of this sequence is a young man in good health. CDR3 coding DNA: TGTGCCAGCAGTTTAGAGGCTCCTTACAATGAGCAGTTCTTC. Protein: CASSLEAPYNEQFF.